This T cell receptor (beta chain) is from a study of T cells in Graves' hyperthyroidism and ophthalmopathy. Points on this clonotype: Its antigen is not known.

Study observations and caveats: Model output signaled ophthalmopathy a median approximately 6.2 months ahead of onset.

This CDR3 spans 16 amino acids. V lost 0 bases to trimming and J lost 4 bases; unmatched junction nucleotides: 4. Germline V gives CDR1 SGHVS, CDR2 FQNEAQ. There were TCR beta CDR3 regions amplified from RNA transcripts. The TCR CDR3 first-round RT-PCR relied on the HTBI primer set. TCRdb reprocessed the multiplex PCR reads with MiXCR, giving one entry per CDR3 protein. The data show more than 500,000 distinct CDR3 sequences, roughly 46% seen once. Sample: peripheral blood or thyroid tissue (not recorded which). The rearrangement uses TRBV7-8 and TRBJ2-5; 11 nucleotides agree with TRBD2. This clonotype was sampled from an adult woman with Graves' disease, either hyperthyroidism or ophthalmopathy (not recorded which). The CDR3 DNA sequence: TGTGCCAGCAGCTTAGCCGGGACTAGCGGCGGAGAGACCCAGTACTTC. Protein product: CASSLAGTSGGETQYF. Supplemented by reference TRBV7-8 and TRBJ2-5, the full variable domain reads GAGVSQSPRYKVAKRGQDVALRCDPISGHVSLFWYQQALGQGPEFLTYFQNEAQLDKSGLPSDRFFAERPEGSVSTLKIQRTQQEDSAVYLCASSLAGTSGGETQYFGPGTRLLVL.